Listed below are T cell receptor beta chains from one sample, sequenced in a study of shared clonotypes between healthy human individuals. Clones were sequenced by immunoSEQ multiplex PCR, and TCRdb holds only the in-frame ones, with some missing. The sample has more than 400,000 clones, about 84% seen once; the top ten hold about 13%. Sequences were obtained from PBMCs. The receptors were gathered from a woman between 35 and 50 years old in good health. Some clones in this sample may be carry-over from other donors' samples. CDR3s include the opening cysteine and the closing phenylalanine or tryptophan. The order of the fields is D gene, V gene, clone size, J gene, CDR3 protein, CDR3 DNA. D genes are given only for firm matches. Not every row has a clone size; where given, it reads once, few, many or a size class.

d_call: TRBD2; v_call: TRBV19; clone_size: once; j_call: TRBJ2-2; cdr3_aa: CASSMGLAAGELFF; cdr3_nt: TGTGCCAGTAGTATGGGACTAGCGGCCGGGGAGCTGTTTTTT
d_call: NA; v_call: TRBV11-2; clone_size: NA; j_call: TRBJ1-1; cdr3_aa: CASSFGGTEAFF; cdr3_nt: TGTGCCAGCAGCTTCGGTGGGACTGAAGCTTTCTTT
d_call: NA; v_call: TRBV5-4; clone_size: NA; j_call: TRBJ2-5; cdr3_aa: CASSLLQGTETQYF; cdr3_nt: TGTGCCAGCAGCTTGTTACAGGGAACGGAGACCCAGTACTTC
d_call: TRBD2; v_call: TRBV2; clone_size: few; j_call: TRBJ2-5; cdr3_aa: CASSPRTSGSSLETQYF; cdr3_nt: TGTGCCAGCAGTCCCAGGACTAGCGGGAGCTCGTTGGAGACCCAGTACTTC
d_call: NA; v_call: TRBV6-6; clone_size: NA; j_call: TRBJ2-7; cdr3_aa: CASSPGTHYEQYF; cdr3_nt: TGTGCCAGCAGTCCCGGGACACACTACGAGCAGTACTTC
d_call: NA; v_call: TRBV10-2; clone_size: medium-sized; j_call: TRBJ2-7; cdr3_aa: CASGGIWGNSYEQYF; cdr3_nt: TGCGCCAGCGGGGGAATTTGGGGAAACTCCTACGAGCAGTACTTC
d_call: TRBD1; v_call: TRBV6-6; clone_size: NA; j_call: TRBJ2-5; cdr3_aa: CASTDRAVETQYF; cdr3_nt: TGTGCCAGCACGGACAGGGCGGTAGAGACCCAGTACTTC
d_call: TRBD1; v_call: TRBV7-2; clone_size: NA; j_call: TRBJ2-5; cdr3_aa: CASSSGQGAQETQYF; cdr3_nt: TGTGCCAGCAGCTCGGGACAGGGGGCGCAAGAGACCCAGTACTTC
d_call: NA; v_call: TRBV15; clone_size: NA; j_call: TRBJ2-3; cdr3_aa: CATSRGLATDTQYF; cdr3_nt: TGTGCCACCAGCAGAGGCCTAGCGACGGATACGCAGTATTTT
d_call: NA; v_call: TRBV5-1; clone_size: NA; j_call: TRBJ1-4; cdr3_aa: CASSLAPGQANEKLFF; cdr3_nt: TGCGCCAGCAGCTTGGCGCCTGGACAAGCTAATGAAAAACTGTTTTTT
d_call: NA; v_call: TRBV7-9; clone_size: NA; j_call: TRBJ2-5; cdr3_aa: CASNTGGRETQYF; cdr3_nt: TGTGCCAGCAACACTGGGGGTCGGGAGACCCAGTACTTC
d_call: NA; v_call: TRBV11-2; clone_size: NA; j_call: TRBJ1-1; cdr3_aa: CASSLDSSGLGQNTEAFF; cdr3_nt: TGTGCCAGCAGCTTAGATAGCTCAGGCCTGGGACAGAACACTGAAGCTTTCTTT
d_call: NA; v_call: TRBV5-4; clone_size: NA; j_call: TRBJ2-3; cdr3_aa: CASSLYGRGDTQYF; cdr3_nt: TGTGCCAGCAGCTTGTATGGGAGAGGCGATACGCAGTATTTT
d_call: NA; v_call: TRBV11-2; clone_size: once; j_call: TRBJ2-7; cdr3_aa: CASSFSRHSYEQYF; cdr3_nt: TGTGCCAGCAGCTTTTCTAGGCACTCCTACGAGCAGTACTTC
d_call: TRBD2; v_call: TRBV29-1; clone_size: once; j_call: TRBJ2-7; cdr3_aa: CSVSGTSGSKEQYF; cdr3_nt: TGCAGCGTTTCCGGGACTAGCGGGAGTAAGGAGCAGTACTTC
d_call: TRBD1; v_call: TRBV9; clone_size: NA; j_call: TRBJ1-5; cdr3_aa: CASSLEGASNQPQHF; cdr3_nt: TGTGCCAGCAGCTTGGAGGGGGCTAGCAATCAGCCCCAGCATTTT
d_call: NA; v_call: TRBV6-1; clone_size: NA; j_call: TRBJ1-1; cdr3_aa: CASSVGSTEAFF; cdr3_nt: TGTGCCAGCAGCGTGGGGAGCACTGAAGCTTTCTTT
d_call: NA; v_call: TRBV27; clone_size: NA; j_call: TRBJ2-5; cdr3_aa: CASSWGETQYF; cdr3_nt: TGTGCCAGCAGTTGGGGGGAGACCCAGTACTTC
d_call: TRBD1; v_call: TRBV28; clone_size: NA; j_call: TRBJ1-2; cdr3_aa: CATAIGRGYGYTF; cdr3_nt: TGTGCCACCGCGATAGGCAGGGGGTATGGCTACACCTTC
d_call: NA; v_call: TRBV15; clone_size: NA; j_call: TRBJ1-5; cdr3_aa: CATSRALGKDQPQHF; cdr3_nt: TGTGCCACCAGCAGAGCTTTGGGGAAGGATCAGCCCCAGCATTTT
d_call: NA; v_call: TRBV7-3; clone_size: once; j_call: TRBJ2-5; cdr3_aa: CASSLIASSYETQYF; cdr3_nt: TGTGCCAGCAGCTTAATAGCCAGCTCTTACGAGACCCAGTACTTC
d_call: NA; v_call: TRBV7-3; clone_size: few; j_call: TRBJ2-7; cdr3_aa: CASSPTGGTASYEQYF; cdr3_nt: TGTGCCAGCAGCCCCACCGGGGGGACAGCCTCCTACGAGCAGTACTTC
d_call: NA; v_call: TRBV7-8; clone_size: NA; j_call: TRBJ1-5; cdr3_aa: CATAPLDGGNQPQHF; cdr3_nt: TGTGCCACCGCACCACTGGACGGGGGCAATCAGCCCCAGCATTTT
d_call: TRBD2; v_call: TRBV19; clone_size: once; j_call: TRBJ2-7; cdr3_aa: CASTESSGTIYEQYF; cdr3_nt: TGTGCCAGTACTGAGTCCTCCGGGACTATCTACGAGCAGTACTTC
d_call: NA; v_call: TRBV7-9; clone_size: NA; j_call: TRBJ1-2; cdr3_aa: CASSLPPWTEDGYTF; cdr3_nt: TGTGCCAGCAGCTTACCCCCTTGGACAGAAGATGGCTACACCTTC
d_call: NA; v_call: TRBV28; clone_size: few; j_call: TRBJ2-7; cdr3_aa: CASSFGPGAYEQYF; cdr3_nt: TGTGCCAGCAGTTTTGGGCCAGGGGCATACGAGCAGTACTTC
d_call: TRBD1; v_call: TRBV9; clone_size: NA; j_call: TRBJ2-2; cdr3_aa: CASSVVAGGTGELFF; cdr3_nt: TGTGCCAGCAGCGTAGTGGCAGGGGGCACCGGGGAGCTGTTTTTT
d_call: TRBD2; v_call: TRBV9; clone_size: NA; j_call: TRBJ2-1; cdr3_aa: CASSVAPGLAFDNEQFF; cdr3_nt: TGTGCCAGCAGCGTAGCTCCTGGACTAGCATTCGACAATGAGCAGTTCTTC
d_call: TRBD2; v_call: TRBV4-3; clone_size: NA; j_call: TRBJ2-7; cdr3_aa: CASSPRTAGLADFYEQYF; cdr3_nt: TGCGCCAGCAGCCCTAGGACGGCCGGACTAGCGGATTTCTACGAGCAGTACTTC
d_call: TRBD2; v_call: TRBV28; clone_size: NA; j_call: TRBJ2-1; cdr3_aa: CASSQLAGDYNEQFF; cdr3_nt: TGTGCCAGCAGCCAACTAGCGGGAGACTACAATGAGCAGTTCTTC
d_call: TRBD2; v_call: TRBV2; clone_size: NA; j_call: TRBJ2-7; cdr3_aa: CASRPSGMSYEQYF; cdr3_nt: TGTGCCAGCAGACCTAGCGGGATGAGCTACGAGCAGTACTTC
d_call: TRBD1; v_call: TRBV6-6; clone_size: NA; j_call: TRBJ1-2; cdr3_aa: CASSHRGSDYGYTF; cdr3_nt: TGTGCCAGCAGCCACAGGGGTTCGGACTATGGCTACACCTTC
d_call: NA; v_call: TRBV9; clone_size: NA; j_call: TRBJ2-7; cdr3_aa: CASSASTRAGEQYF; cdr3_nt: TGTGCCAGCAGCGCATCCACTAGGGCGGGCGAGCAGTACTTC
d_call: NA; v_call: TRBV21-1; clone_size: NA; j_call: TRBJ1-1; cdr3_aa: CASSNPGHSNTEAFF; cdr3_nt: TGTGCCAGCAGCAACCCTGGACACAGCAACACTGAAGCTTTCTTT
d_call: TRBD1; v_call: TRBV18; clone_size: NA; j_call: TRBJ1-1; cdr3_aa: CASSPQWDRVLAFF; cdr3_nt: TGTGCCAGCTCACCACAATGGGACAGGGTTTTAGCTTTCTTT
d_call: TRBD1; v_call: TRBV7-2; clone_size: NA; j_call: TRBJ2-7; cdr3_aa: CASSFPDREAYEQYF; cdr3_nt: TGTGCCAGCAGCTTTCCGGACAGGGAGGCCTACGAGCAGTACTTC
d_call: NA; v_call: TRBV11-1; clone_size: NA; j_call: TRBJ2-7; cdr3_aa: CASSSPAPPYEQYF; cdr3_nt: TGTGCCAGCAGCTCACCCGCCCCTCCCTACGAGCAGTACTTC
d_call: NA; v_call: TRBV7-6; clone_size: NA; j_call: TRBJ2-7; cdr3_aa: CASSPKSVPAQASYEQYF; cdr3_nt: TGTGCCAGCAGCCCCAAATCCGTGCCGGCCCAGGCGTCCTACGAGCAGTACTTC
d_call: NA; v_call: TRBV15; clone_size: NA; j_call: TRBJ2-5; cdr3_aa: CATSRDPQGEETQYF; cdr3_nt: TGTGCCACCAGCAGAGATCCCCAGGGAGAAGAGACCCAGTACTTC
d_call: TRBD2; v_call: TRBV28; clone_size: NA; j_call: TRBJ2-1; cdr3_aa: CASKTSSSYNEQFF; cdr3_nt: TGTGCCAGCAAGACTAGCTCATCCTACAATGAGCAGTTCTTC
d_call: NA; v_call: TRBV29-1; clone_size: NA; j_call: TRBJ2-1; cdr3_aa: CSVEWGNEQFF; cdr3_nt: TGCAGCGTTGAATGGGGAAATGAGCAGTTCTTC
d_call: NA; v_call: TRBV5-4; clone_size: NA; j_call: TRBJ1-2; cdr3_aa: CASSQRQELNYGYTF; cdr3_nt: TGTGCCAGCAGCCAAAGACAGGAGTTAAACTATGGCTACACCTTC
d_call: NA; v_call: TRBV9; clone_size: NA; j_call: TRBJ2-4; cdr3_aa: CASSVDAGRNIQYF; cdr3_nt: TGTGCCAGCAGCGTAGATGCAGGGAGGAACATTCAGTACTTC
d_call: NA; v_call: TRBV6-5; clone_size: NA; j_call: TRBJ2-7; cdr3_aa: CASRTGTSQVGEQYF; cdr3_nt: TGTGCCAGCAGGACCGGAACTAGCCAGGTGGGGGAGCAGTACTTC
d_call: NA; v_call: TRBV4-1; clone_size: few; j_call: TRBJ2-7; cdr3_aa: CASSQASFSSYEQYF; cdr3_nt: TGCGCCAGCAGCCAAGCTTCATTTAGCTCCTACGAGCAGTACTTC
d_call: NA; v_call: TRBV2; clone_size: NA; j_call: TRBJ1-4; cdr3_aa: CASGGVSNEKLFF; cdr3_nt: TGTGCCAGCGGAGGAGTGTCTAATGAAAAACTGTTTTTT
d_call: TRBD2; v_call: TRBV7-2; clone_size: NA; j_call: TRBJ2-3; cdr3_aa: CASSRRGGGSTDTQYF; cdr3_nt: TGTGCCAGCAGCCGCCGGGGCGGGGGGAGCACAGATACGCAGTATTTT
d_call: TRBD2; v_call: TRBV5-4; clone_size: NA; j_call: TRBJ2-7; cdr3_aa: CASSGTGLAGNEQYF; cdr3_nt: TGTGCCAGCAGCGGGACGGGACTAGCGGGAAACGAGCAGTACTTC